Sequencing of this TCR beta chain was carried out in a study of circulating and synovial CD4+ cells in juvenile arthritis. Overall study results and limits: These blood cells shared more CDR3 sequences with synovium than bulk blood. Circulating pathogenic-like and bulk T cells looked alike by Vbeta family usage.

In the case of this clone: Its antigen remains unidentified.

Generated by immunoSEQ multiplex PCR, the TCRdb table keeps only in-frame clones and is missing some. The top ten hold 0.7% of the sample, which has tens of thousands of clones, roughly 94% seen once. With 6 bases removed from V and 6 bases from J, the gap between germline ends came to 20 bases. The germline CDR1 and CDR2 sequences are MNHEY and SVGAGI. The CDR3 has 15 amino acids. The chain links TRBV6-5 to TRBJ1-2; the D is unclear. The sequenced sample was CD4+ T cells from blood. The clonotype originates from a human donor with juvenile idiopathic arthritis. Here the CDR3 reads CASSTSYTGLNGYTF. CDR3 sequence (DNA): TGTGCCAGCAGCACCTCCTACACCGGACTTAATGGCTACACCTTC.